The clone carrying this T cell receptor beta chain occurred once. The participants were between roughly 18 and 89 years old and came from some 25 US areas. Recovered status applied to Cohort 3 donors who had two consecutive negative PCRs. It also applied to those with clearance or with symptom resolution. The source of the sample is a study of blood T cell repertoires in COVID-19. Only in-frame clones appear in the TCRdb table, and some are missing; sequencing was by immunoSEQ multiplex PCR. Among over 150,000 clones listed, roughly 87% were seen once. V lost 1 base and J 0 bases, leaving 13 bases between the germline ends. The CDR3 runs to 16 residues. Germline V gene data show CDR1 as SGHRS and CDR2 as YFSETQ.

V usage is TRBV5-1 and J usage is TRBJ1-2, with D tentatively TRBD1 (5 bases). Specimen: PBMCs or T cells enriched from blood (not recorded which). This clonotype was sampled from a woman in her fifties or sixties who had recovered from COVID-19. The CDR3 nucleotides read TGCGCCAGCAGCTTGCCGGGGCCGGGAGCTAACTATGGCTACACCTTC. Protein: CASSLPGPGANYGYTF. The variable domain in full, with the rest retrieved from reference TRBV5-1 and TRBJ1-2, is KAGVTQTPRYLIKTRGQQVTLSCSPISGHRSVSWYQQTPGQGLQFLFEYFSETQRNKGNFPGRFSGRQFSNSRSEMNVSTLELGDSALYLCASSLPGPGANYGYTFGSGTRLTVV.